This T cell receptor beta chain was identified during a study of shared clonotypes between healthy human individuals. The protocol was immunoSEQ multiplex PCR, while the TCRdb copy is restricted to in-frame clones and leaves out a portion. Of 2 million to 2.5 million clones listed, 80% to 95% are singletons. Trimming shortened V by 5 bases and J by 0 bases, and 11 bases separated the two germline ends. CDR3 length equals 15 residues. CDR1 KGHSH and CDR2 LQKENI come from the germline V gene. Sequenced: naive CD4+ T cells from PBMCs. Subset meaning: CD45RA+ positively selected. This rearrangement joins TRBV18 to TRBJ2-1; D uncertain. This receptor was obtained from a man between 18 and 29 years old in good health. Some clones in this sample may be carry-over from other donors' samples. This chain's CDR3 is CASSYSSSSYNEQFF. CDR3 coding DNA: TGTGCCAGCTCATATTCGTCGAGCTCCTACAATGAGCAGTTCTTC.